This passage covers 21 T cell receptor beta chains from one sample sequenced in a study of cytomegalovirus exposure and HLA in healthy donors. PCR employed 60 Vbeta and 13 Jbeta primers. Profiled with immunoSEQ multiplex PCR; TCRdb holds only in-frame clones, not every one. The sample includes about 210,000 clones, around four fifths of them seen just once. Input material: PBMCs. The source of these receptors is a woman aged 45-59 years in good health and CMV-seropositive.

Note on this clone: One end of the junction is discordant with germline, which a read error may explain. The chain links TRBV18 to TRBJ2-4; 9 bases align to TRBD1. Per the germline V gene, CDR1 is KGHSH and CDR2 is LQKENI. CDR3 length equals 14 residues. The CDR3 sequence: CASSPDRGAFGREF. As DNA, the CDR3 is TGTGCCAGCTCGCCAGACAGGGGGGCGTTTGGACGGGAGTTC.

Only one count was recorded for this clone. This chain connects TRBV5-4 to TRBJ1-1; 8 bases agree with TRBD1. V lost 3 bases, J lost 1 base, and 8 bases stayed unmatched. CDR3 length: 16 residues. Germline lookup yields CDR1 SGHNT and CDR2 YYREEE (reference sequence). In DNA form, the CDR3 reads TGTGCCAGCAGCTCACAAAGAGGACAGGGGAACACTGAAGCTTTCTTT. Translation: CASSSQRGQGNTEAFF.

The V and J genes are TRBV9 and TRBJ1-3; D unresolved. The DNA matches TRBJ2-2 better at its end, which makes the J call doubtful. The CDR3 runs 14 residues. Germline-derived CDR1 and CDR2 are SGDLS and YYNGEE. The CDR3 spells CASSVASDAGELFF. CDR3 nucleotide sequence: TGTGCCAGCAGCGTAGCGTCGGATGCCGGGGAGCTGTTTTTT.

The V gene is TRBV6-1, the J gene TRBJ1-1, with 12 nucleotides matching TRBD1. CDR3 size: 14 residues. Trimming cost V 5 bases and J 6 bases; bases outside gene matches: 4. In germline, CDR1 is MNHNS, CDR2 SASEGT. CDR3 loop: CASSRDRGHAEAFF. CDR3 in DNA: TGTGCCAGCAGTAGGGACAGGGGGCATGCTGAAGCTTTCTTT.

This sequence joins TRBV2 and TRBJ2-5; 15 bases map to TRBD2. CDR3 size: 16 residues. Unmatched junction bases numbered 9, after V lost 8 bases and J lost 5 bases. From germline, CDR1 is SNHLY and CDR2 FYNNEI. The CDR3 nucleotides read TGTGCCAGCTCGACTTGGACTAGCGGGGGGGCGGAGACCCAGTACTTC. Protein: CASSTWTSGGAETQYF.

The rearrangement links TRBV7-2 to TRBJ2-7; 8 positions agree with TRBD1. In germline, CDR1 is SGHTA, CDR2 FQGNSA. V gave up 4 bases and J gave up 3 bases; unmatched junction bases: 8. This CDR3 spans 15 amino acids. CDR3 amino acids: CASSWKTGDGYEQYF. Written as DNA, the CDR3 is TGTGCCAGCAGCTGGAAGACAGGGGACGGCTACGAGCAGTACTTC.

This clone is a singleton in its sample. V usage is TRBV11-2 and J usage is TRBJ1-2; D remains ambiguous. CDR1 is SGHAT and CDR2 is FQNNGV in the germline V gene. The CDR3 spans 13 residues. Trimming took 4 bases from V and 4 from J, leaving 10 bases between them. DNA for the CDR3: TGTGCCAGCAGCTCAGAAATCCTCTATGGCTACACCTTC. This gives the protein CASSSEILYGYTF.

The chain links TRBV2 to TRBJ1-1; no clear D. Trimming took off 4 bases at V and 11 bases at J, with 23 bases between the two ends. The CDR3 is made up of 15 amino acids. Looked up from germline, CDR1 is SNHLY and CDR2 is FYNNEI. The CDR3 spells CASSVDQEGSHPAFF. The CDR3 region has the DNA TGTGCCAGCAGTGTGGACCAAGAGGGTTCGCATCCGGCTTTCTTT.

CDR3 sequence: CASKGGAAYGYTF. Written as DNA, the CDR3 is TGTGCCAGCAAGGGGGGGGCCGCCTATGGCTACACCTTC. The chain is built from TRBV9 and TRBJ1-2; weak D call: TRBD1 (6 bases). The germline gives CDR1 SGDLS, CDR2 YYNGEE. The CDR3 loop spans 13 amino acids. V dropped 6 bases and J dropped 4 bases, with 13 bases sitting between them. The variable domain in full, with the rest retrieved from reference TRBV9 and TRBJ1-2, is DSGVTQTPKHLITATGQRVTLRCSPRSGDLSVYWYQQSLDQGLQFLIQYYNGEERAKGNILERFSAQQFPDLHSELNLSSLELGDSALYFCASKGGAAYGYTFGSGTRLTVV.

This chain joins TRBV5-6 and TRBJ2-1, with 10 positions matching TRBD2. This CDR3 spans 16 amino acids. Germline assignment: CDR1 SGHDT and CDR2 YYEEEE. J lost 3 bases, V lost 4 bases, and 7 bases had no gene match. The CDR3 DNA follows: TGTGCCAGCAGCCCAAGCGCTAGCGGGGGCTACAATGAGCAGTTCTTC. This translates into CASSPSASGGYNEQFF.

V and J are TRBV7-2 and TRBJ1-2; 8 nucleotides line up with TRBD1. After removal of 1 base from V and 4 bases from J, the junction contained 8 bases not matched to a gene. Germline V gene sequence: CDR1 SGHTA, CDR2 FQGNSA. The CDR3 covers 16 residues. The CDR3 sequence is CASSLGGTGWRYGYTF. CDR3 coding DNA: TGTGCCAGCAGCTTAGGGGGGACAGGTTGGCGCTATGGCTACACCTTC.

This clone has just one count. The genes are TRBV2 and TRBJ2-7; D remains unclear. CDR1 and CDR2 from the germline V gene are SNHLY and FYNNEI. The CDR3 has 15 amino acids. V dropped 2 bases and J dropped 0 bases, with 11 bases sitting between them. The chain's CDR3 is CASSESQVSSYEQYF. The CDR3 DNA reads TGTGCCAGCAGTGAAAGCCAGGTTTCCTCCTACGAGCAGTACTTC.

The V and J genes are TRBV5-5 and TRBJ2-5, with unresolved D. Between the trimmed V and J ends, which lost 0 bases and 1 base, there was a span of 7 bases. Germline lookup yields CDR1 SGHKS and CDR2 YYEKEE (reference sequence). This CDR3 has 14 residues. CDR3 region: CASSLVSVQETQYF. The CDR3 DNA follows: TGTGCCAGCAGCTTGGTCTCAGTCCAAGAGACCCAGTACTTC.

V usage is TRBV7-8 and J usage is TRBJ1-1; weak D call: TRBD1 (5 bases). Looked up from germline, CDR1 is SGHVS and CDR2 is FQNEAQ. The V end was cut by 3 bases, the J end by 4 bases, with 12 bases between. The CDR3 sequence is 14 residues long. This CDR3 is CASSLASGGTEAFF. The DNA of the CDR3 is TGTGCCAGCAGCTTGGCGTCGGGGGGCACTGAAGCTTTCTTT.

The chain links TRBV5-6 to TRBJ1-5, with 8 bases fitting TRBD1. The CDR3 sequence is 16 residues long. From germline, CDR1 is SGHDT and CDR2 YYEEEE. The V gene end was trimmed by 0 bases and the J gene end by 1 base; junction bases not matched to a gene: 3. CDR3 nucleotides: TGTGCCAGCAGCTTGGGGACAGGGAGGAGCAATCAGCCCCAGCATTTT. Amino acid sequence: CASSLGTGRSNQPQHF.

On this clone: The same CDR3 is also encoded by other DNA sequences in this sample. J is TRBJ2-7 and V is TRBV19, with 10 nucleotides matching TRBD1. V trimming: 4 bases; J trimming: 4 bases; junction bases outside the gene matches: 4. Germline CDR1 reads LNHDA; CDR2 reads SQIVND (reference sequence). CDR3 length: 14 amino acids. CDR3 sequence reads: CASSTDRGPYEQYF. As DNA, the CDR3 is TGTGCCAGTAGTACCGACAGGGGGCCGTACGAGCAGTACTTC.

The chain combines TRBV9 with TRBJ2-2, with D possibly matching TRBD2 (6 bases). Germline V gene lookup returns CDR1 SGDLS and CDR2 YYNGEE. Trimming cost V 3 bases and J 2 bases, with 8 bases left between them. The CDR3 consists of 14 residues. CDR3 DNA sequence: TGTGCCAGCAGCGCCGGGACTAACACCGGGGAGCTGTTTTTT. Protein product: CASSAGTNTGELFF.

The genes are TRBV5-1 and TRBJ1-4; D unclear. The germline V gene encodes CDR1 SGHRS and CDR2 YFSETQ. The length of the CDR3 is 14 residues. V was shortened by 4 bases and J by 8 bases, with 15 bases between the two germline ends. The CDR3 DNA sequence: TGCGCCAGCAGCCCCGAGGCTGCGAGCGAAAAACTGTTTTTT. Residues: CASSPEAASEKLFF.

This clone appeared once. This sequence joins TRBV5-1 and TRBJ1-1, with a weak D call TRBD1 (6 bases). The germline V and J ends were trimmed by 4 bases and 1 base, with 14 bases remaining between them. Germline V gene data show CDR1 as SGHRS and CDR2 as YFSETQ. The CDR3 is made up of 15 amino acids. This CDR3 is CASSAYPGQNTEAFF. The CDR3 region has the DNA TGCGCCAGCAGCGCCTATCCGGGACAGAACACTGAAGCTTTCTTT.

The chain joins TRBV6-5 to TRBJ1-6; D is ambiguous. Germline CDR1 MNHEY, CDR2 SVGAGI. Trimming took off 3 bases at V and 10 bases at J, with 16 bases between the two ends. This CDR3 is built from 15 residues. The CDR3 is CASSYDYLRRSPLHF. CDR3 sequence (DNA): TGTGCCAGCAGTTATGATTACCTTCGCAGGTCACCCCTCCACTTT.

The V gene is TRBV28, the J gene TRBJ1-6, with D perhaps TRBD1 (6 bases). Germline-derived CDR1 and CDR2 are MDHEN and SYDVKM. This CDR3 is built from 16 residues. Trimming removed 7 bases from V and 7 bases from J, with 20 bases in between. The chain's CDR3 is CASIPGGAAGNSPLHF. Written as DNA, the CDR3 is TGTGCCAGCATCCCTGGGGGGGCGGCAGGGAATTCACCCCTCCACTTT. The full variable domain, its missing parts supplied by reference TRBV28 and TRBJ1-6, is DVKVTQSSRYLVKRTGEKVFLECVQDMDHENMFWYRQDPGLGLRLIYFSYDVKMKEKGDIPEGYSVSREKKERFSLILESASTNQTSMYLCASIPGGAAGNSPLHFGNGTRLTVT.